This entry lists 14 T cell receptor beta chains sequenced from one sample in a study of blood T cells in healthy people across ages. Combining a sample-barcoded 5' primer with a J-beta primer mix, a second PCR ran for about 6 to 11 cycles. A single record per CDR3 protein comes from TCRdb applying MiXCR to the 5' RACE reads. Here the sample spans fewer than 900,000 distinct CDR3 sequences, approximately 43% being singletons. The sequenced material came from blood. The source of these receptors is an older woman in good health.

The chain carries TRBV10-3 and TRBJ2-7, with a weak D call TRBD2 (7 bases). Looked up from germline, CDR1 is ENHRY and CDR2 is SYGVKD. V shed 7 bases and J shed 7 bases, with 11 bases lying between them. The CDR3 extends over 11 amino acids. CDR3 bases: TGTGCCATCAAGGGGGAGGGTGAGCAGTACTTC. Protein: CAIKGEGEQYF.

The CDR3 bases are TGTGCCAGCAGTCCATCCTACTCTGGGGCCAACGTCCTGACTTTC. Amino acids: CASSPSYSGANVLTF. The chain links TRBV3-1 to TRBJ2-6; D is uncertain. V shed 6 bases and J shed 0 bases, with 9 bases lying between them. The CDR3 spans 15 residues. Germline CDR1 and CDR2: LGHDT and YNNKEL (reference sequence).

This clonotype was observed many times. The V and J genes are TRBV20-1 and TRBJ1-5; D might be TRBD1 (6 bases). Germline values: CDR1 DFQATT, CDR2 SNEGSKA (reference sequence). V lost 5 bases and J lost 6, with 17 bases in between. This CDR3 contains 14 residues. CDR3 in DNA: TGCAGTGCTCAGATGAGGGAAGGGGGTCAGCCCCAGCATTTT. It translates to CSAQMREGGQPQHF.

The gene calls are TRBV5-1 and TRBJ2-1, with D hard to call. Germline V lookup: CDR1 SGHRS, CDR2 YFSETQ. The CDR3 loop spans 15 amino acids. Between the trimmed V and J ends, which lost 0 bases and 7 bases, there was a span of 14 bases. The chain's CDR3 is CASSLGSDERNEQFF. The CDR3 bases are TGCGCCAGCAGCTTGGGATCGGATGAACGAAATGAGCAGTTCTTC.

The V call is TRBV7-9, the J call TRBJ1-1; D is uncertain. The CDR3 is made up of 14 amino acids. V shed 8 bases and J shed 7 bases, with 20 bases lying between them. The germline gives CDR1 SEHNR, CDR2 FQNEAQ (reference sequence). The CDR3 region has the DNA TGTGCCAGCGCTAGGGAGGGAACGGGAGGTGAAGCTTTCTTT. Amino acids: CASAREGTGGEAFF.

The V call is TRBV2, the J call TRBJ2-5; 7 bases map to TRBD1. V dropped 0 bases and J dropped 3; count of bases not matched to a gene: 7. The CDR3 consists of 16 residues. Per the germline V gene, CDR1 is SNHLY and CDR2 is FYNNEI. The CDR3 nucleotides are TGTGCCAGCAGTGAAGCTCTGGACAGGCACAAAGAGACCCAGTACTTC. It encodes CASSEALDRHKETQYF. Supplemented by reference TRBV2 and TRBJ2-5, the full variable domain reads EPEVTQTPSHQVTQMGQEVILRCVPISNHLYFYWYRQILGQKVEFLVSFYNNEISEKSEIFDDQFSVERPDGSNFTLKIRSTKLEDSAMYFCASSEALDRHKETQYFGPGTRLLVL.

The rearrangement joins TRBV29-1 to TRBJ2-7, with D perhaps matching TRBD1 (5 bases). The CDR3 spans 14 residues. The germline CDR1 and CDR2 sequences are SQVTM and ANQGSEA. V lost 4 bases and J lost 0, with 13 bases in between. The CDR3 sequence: CSVGGVLSSYEQYF. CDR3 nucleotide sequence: TGCAGCGTTGGGGGCGTTTTGAGCTCCTACGAGCAGTACTTC.

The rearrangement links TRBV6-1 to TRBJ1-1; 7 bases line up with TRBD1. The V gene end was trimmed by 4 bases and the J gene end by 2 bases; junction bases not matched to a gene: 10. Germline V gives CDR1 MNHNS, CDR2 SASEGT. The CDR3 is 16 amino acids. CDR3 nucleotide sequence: TGTGCCAGCAGTGCCAGACGGGACAGTGTCAACACTGAAGCTTTCTTT. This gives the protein CASSARRDSVNTEAFF.

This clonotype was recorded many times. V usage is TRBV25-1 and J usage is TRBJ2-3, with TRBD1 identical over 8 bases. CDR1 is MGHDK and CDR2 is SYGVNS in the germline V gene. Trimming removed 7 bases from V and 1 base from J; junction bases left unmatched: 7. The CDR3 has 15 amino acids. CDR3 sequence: CASTMTGVGTDTQYF. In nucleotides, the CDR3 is TGTGCCAGCACCATGACAGGGGTTGGCACAGATACGCAGTATTTT.

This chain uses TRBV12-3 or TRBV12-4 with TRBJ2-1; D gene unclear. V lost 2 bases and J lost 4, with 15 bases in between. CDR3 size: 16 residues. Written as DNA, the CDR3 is TGTGCCAGCAGTTTATGGGATTACGGTGGGTACAATGAGCAGTTCTTC. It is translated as CASSLWDYGGYNEQFF.

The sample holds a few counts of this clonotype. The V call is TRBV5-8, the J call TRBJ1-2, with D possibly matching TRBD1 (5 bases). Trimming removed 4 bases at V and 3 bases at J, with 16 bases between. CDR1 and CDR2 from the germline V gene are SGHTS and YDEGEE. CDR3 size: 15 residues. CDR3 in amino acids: CASSPGDFPDYGYTF. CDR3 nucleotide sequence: TGTGCCAGCAGCCCGGGGGATTTCCCTGACTATGGCTACACCTTC.

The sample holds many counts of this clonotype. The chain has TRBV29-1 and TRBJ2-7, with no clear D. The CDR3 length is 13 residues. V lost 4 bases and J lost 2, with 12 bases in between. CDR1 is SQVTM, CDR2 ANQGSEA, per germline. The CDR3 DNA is TGCAGCGTTGCGGCCAGAAATACCTACGAGCAGTACTTC. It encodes CSVAARNTYEQYF.

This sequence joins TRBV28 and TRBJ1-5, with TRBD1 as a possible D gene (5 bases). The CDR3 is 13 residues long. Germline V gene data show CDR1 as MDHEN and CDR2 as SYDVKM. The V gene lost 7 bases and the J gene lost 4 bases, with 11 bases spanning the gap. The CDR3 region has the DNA TGTGCCAGCACCCGGGGGGGGAATCAGCCCCAGCATTTT. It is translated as CASTRGGNQPQHF. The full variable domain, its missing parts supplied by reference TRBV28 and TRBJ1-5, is DVKVTQSSRYLVKRTGEKVFLECVQDMDHENMFWYRQDPGLGLRLIYFSYDVKMKEKGDIPEGYSVSREKKERFSLILESASTNQTSMYLCASTRGGNQPQHFGDGTRLSIL.

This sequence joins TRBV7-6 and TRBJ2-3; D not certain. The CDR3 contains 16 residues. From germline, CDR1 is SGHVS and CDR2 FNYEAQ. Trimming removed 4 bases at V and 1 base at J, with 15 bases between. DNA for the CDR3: TGTGCCAGCAGCTCCCTTTTAGGACGGGGCACAGATACGCAGTATTTT. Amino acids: CASSSLLGRGTDTQYF.